The next 20 T cell receptor beta chains were all read from a single sample in a study of T cells in Graves' hyperthyroidism and ophthalmopathy (dated by TCRdb to the late 2010s). Library preparation used multiplex PCR. The sequencer listed for this sample is Illumina HiSeq 2000. Amplification of TCR beta CDR3 regions was carried out from RNA transcripts. A first-round RT-PCR of the TCR CDR3 used the HTBI primer set with the Qiagen OneStep RT-PCR kit. TCRdb cleaned the public reads at Q25 with fastp, built clones with MiXCR and kept in-frame beta chains. Each CDR3 protein appears once, grouped with its most common genes and DNA. The sample table holds 640,000 or so distinct CDR3 sequences, of which approximately 15% were seen once. Around 7% of the sample rests with the top ten. The sample consisted of blood. These receptors originate from a woman between 18 and 30 years old with Graves' ophthalmopathy.

In this sample, this clonotype turned up many times. The chain joins TRBV29-1 to TRBJ2-1; 13 positions match TRBD2. Germline V CDR1 and CDR2: SQVTM, ANQGSEA. V lost 4 bases to trimming and J lost 2 bases; unmatched junction nucleotides: 5. The CDR3 length is 16 residues. CDR3 sequence (DNA): TGCAGCGTTGCAGGGACTAGCGGGGCCCCCTACAATGAGCAGTTCTTC. It encodes CSVAGTSGAPYNEQFF.

This clonotype was seen ten or more times. V usage is TRBV27 and J usage is TRBJ2-5; TRBD2 matches at 9 bases. The CDR3 extends over 15 amino acids. The ends lost 5 bases at V and 5 bases at J; junction bases unmatched: 9. In germline, CDR1 is MNHEY, CDR2 SMNVEV (reference sequence). The CDR3, as DNA: TGTGCCAGCAGTCCGAGACTAGCGGAGTGGGAGACCCAGTACTTC. Translating it yields CASSPRLAEWETQYF.

The V call is TRBV4-3, the J call TRBJ2-7, with 7 bases that match TRBD2. The CDR3 is 19 residues long. J gave up 5 bases and V 1 base, and 20 bases lay outside the gene matches. The germline CDR1 and CDR2 sequences are LGHNA and YSLEER. CDR3 sequence reads: CASSQVLWDPPGRAHEQYF. The CDR3 DNA is TGCGCCAGCAGCCAAGTTTTGTGGGACCCCCCAGGGAGGGCCCACGAGCAGTACTTC.

The table lists this clonotype with many counts. The chain joins TRBV29-1 to TRBJ1-1; D remains unclear. V was pared by 7 bases and J by 1 base, with 10 bases between. This CDR3 comprises 12 residues. Germline V gene data show CDR1 as SQVTM and CDR2 as ANQGSEA. The CDR3 region is CSGGRSNTEAFF. The DNA of the CDR3 is TGCAGCGGCGGACGGTCGAACACTGAAGCTTTCTTT.

This clonotype was observed a few times. V and J are TRBV19 and TRBJ1-4; D remains unclear. Germline V CDR1 and CDR2: LNHDA, SQIVND (reference sequence). The CDR3 has 17 residues. Between the trimmed V and J ends, which lost 7 bases and 0 bases, there was a span of 18 bases. The CDR3: CASTSFDGRATNEKLFF. CDR3 bases: TGTGCCAGTACAAGTTTTGATGGGAGAGCAACTAATGAAAAACTGTTTTTT. Full variable domain (missing parts from reference TRBV19 and TRBJ1-4): DGGITQSPKYLFRKEGQNVTLSCEQNLNHDAMYWYRQDPGQGLRLIYYSQIVNDFQKGDIAEGYSVSREKKESFPLTVTSAQKNPTAFYLCASTSFDGRATNEKLFFGSGTQLSVL.

This clonotype was seen repeatedly, ten times or more. The CDR3 nucleotides are TGTGCCAGCAGCCGTCAAAGGGACACTGAAGCTTTCTTT. Encoded protein: CASSRQRDTEAFF. V gene TRBV11-2 combines with J gene TRBJ1-1; D call uncertain. Trimming shortened V by 5 bases and J by 3 bases, and 10 bases separated the two germline ends. The germline V gene has CDR1 SGHAT and CDR2 FQNNGV. The CDR3 sequence is 13 residues long.

The table lists this clonotype with many counts. V gene TRBV5-5 combines with J gene TRBJ2-3; 10 nucleotides line up with TRBD1. V lost 7 bases, J lost 5 bases, and 1 base stayed unmatched. CDR3 length: 12 amino acids. The germline gives CDR1 SGHKS, CDR2 YYEKEE (reference sequence). CDR3 region: CASGTGVDTQYF. CDR3 sequence (DNA): TGTGCCAGCGGGACAGGGGTAGATACGCAGTATTTT. Variable domain in full (rest from reference TRBV5-5 and TRBJ2-3): DAGVTQSPTHLIKTRGQQVTLRCSPISGHKSVSWYQQVLGQGPQFIFQYYEKEERGRGNFPDRFSARQFPNYSSELNVNALLLGDSALYLCASGTGVDTQYFGPGTRLTVL.

The sample holds one count of this clonotype. The rearrangement joins TRBV19 to TRBJ2-6; TRBD1 might be the D (5 bases). CDR3 size: 15 residues. Deletions cut 8 bases from V and 0 bases from J, with 11 bases between. CDR1 is LNHDA, CDR2 SQIVND, per germline (reference sequence). The CDR3 sequence is CASAGSLSGANVLTF. CDR3 in DNA: TGTGCCAGTGCAGGGTCCCTCTCTGGGGCCAACGTCCTGACTTTC. Variable domain in full (rest from reference TRBV19 and TRBJ2-6): DGGITQSPKYLFRKEGQNVTLSCEQNLNHDAMYWYRQDPGQGLRLIYYSQIVNDFQKGDIAEGYSVSREKKESFPLTVTSAQKNPTAFYLCASAGSLSGANVLTFGAGSRLTVL.

Details on this clonotype: A much larger clonotype is one base distant, so this may be a read error. The chain carries TRBV7-9 and TRBJ1-4, with D hard to call. Germline CDR1 and CDR2: SEHNR and FQNEAQ (reference sequence). This CDR3 contains 14 residues. In DNA, the CDR3 is TGTGCCAGCAGCTCTCCCGACGGCAATGAAAACCTGTTTTTT. Its translation is CASSSPDGNENLFF.

The table lists this clonotype with a few counts. This chain connects TRBV9 to TRBJ1-6; D not certain. V shed 1 base and J shed 2 bases, with 7 bases lying between them. CDR3 length: 15 amino acids. The germline gives CDR1 SGDLS, CDR2 YYNGEE. The CDR3 is CASSVNPTYNSPLHF. CDR3 nucleotide sequence: TGTGCCAGCAGCGTAAACCCCACCTATAATTCACCCCTCCACTTT.

This clonotype has ten or more counts. CDR3 sequence: CASSLRDRGSPLHF. In DNA form, the CDR3 reads TGTGCCAGCAGCTTACGGGACAGGGGTTCACCCCTCCACTTT. The J gene is TRBJ1-6, the V gene TRBV7-9, with 10 bases matching TRBD1. This CDR3 contains 14 residues. J was trimmed by 9 bases and V by 2 bases; bases with no gene match: 1. CDR1 and CDR2 from the germline V gene are SEHNR and FQNEAQ (reference sequence).

The CDR3 DNA is TGTGCCAGCAGCTTGGTAGCGGGACTGTATGAGCAGTACTTC. It yields the protein CASSLVAGLYEQYF. V and J are TRBV5-4 and TRBJ2-7; 8 positions match TRBD2. Losses at the gene ends were 0 bases for V and 7 bases for J; bases not matched to a gene: 6. Per the germline V gene, CDR1 is SGHNT and CDR2 is YYREEE (reference sequence). This CDR3 is built from 14 residues.

V usage is TRBV4-3 and J usage is TRBJ1-1; 8 positions match TRBD1. In germline, CDR1 is LGHNA, CDR2 YSLEER. V shed 2 bases and J 4 bases; nucleotides not matched to a gene: 9. This CDR3 spans 16 amino acids. The CDR3 sequence is CASSQSLRGLSTEAFF. In DNA form, the CDR3 reads TGCGCCAGCAGCCAAAGCCTCAGGGGGCTCAGCACTGAAGCTTTCTTT.

The gene calls are TRBV19 and TRBJ2-1; 9 bases agree with TRBD1. CDR1 and CDR2 from the germline V gene are LNHDA and SQIVND (reference sequence). Trimming cost V 7 bases and J 9 bases; bases outside gene matches: 25. The CDR3 sequence is 19 residues long. The CDR3 bases are TGTGCCAGTACCTCAACCGGGACAGGGTCCCTTGAGGCGACATTTGAGCAGTTCTTC. Its protein is CASTSTGTGSLEATFEQFF.

As regards this clonotype: The junction and the germline gene differ at one end; a read error may be behind it. The V and J genes are TRBV7-2 and TRBJ2-6; perhaps TRBD2 as D (6 bases). The V gene's germline CDR1 is SGHTA and CDR2 FQGNSA. This CDR3 comprises 15 residues. The CDR3 DNA sequence: TGTGCCAGCAGCTTAGGGAGGGATGGGGCCAACGTCTTGACTTTC. This sequence encodes CASSLGRDGANVLTF.

This clonotype was observed at least ten times. The rearrangement joins TRBV2 to TRBJ2-7; maybe TRBD1 (6 bases). The germline CDR1 and CDR2 sequences are SNHLY and FYNNEI. The V end was cut by 10 bases, the J end by 4 bases, with 17 bases between. The CDR3 is made up of 13 amino acids. CDR3 protein: CAIKGQGLYEQYF. CDR3 in DNA: TGTGCCATAAAAGGGCAGGGGTTATACGAGCAGTACTTC. Full variable domain (outside the CDR3, taken from reference TRBV2 and TRBJ2-7): EPEVTQTPSHQVTQMGQEVILRCVPISNHLYFYWYRQILGQKVEFLVSFYNNEISEKSEIFDDQFSVERPDGSNFTLKIRSTKLEDSAMYFCAIKGQGLYEQYFGPGTRLTVT.

This clonotype was observed at least ten times. The chain uses TRBV28 and TRBJ1-6; 8 nucleotides line up with TRBD1. Germline V CDR1 and CDR2: MDHEN, SYDVKM. V was clipped by 6 bases and J by 13 bases; unmatched bases: 11. The CDR3 runs to 14 residues. CDR3: CASRAGTGLRPLHF. Here the CDR3 DNA reads TGTGCCAGCAGGGCCGGGACAGGTCTGCGGCCCCTCCACTTT.

The table lists this clonotype with a few counts. The rearrangement joins TRBV7-6 to TRBJ2-7; 7 bases agree with TRBD1. Germline loops: CDR1 SGHVS, CDR2 FNYEAQ. The CDR3 loop spans 14 amino acids. V was clipped by 5 bases and J by 0 bases; unmatched bases: 4. The CDR3 nucleotides read TGTGCCAGCAGCACCCGGGACAGCTCCTACGAGCAGTACTTC. It codes for CASSTRDSSYEQYF. The whole variable domain, filled in from reference TRBV7-6 and TRBJ2-7, reads GAGVSQSPRYKVTKRGQDVALRCDPISGHVSLYWYRQALGQGPEFLTYFNYEAQQDKSGLPNDRFSAERPEGSISTLTIQRTEQRDSAMYRCASSTRDSSYEQYFGPGTRLTVT.

In its sample, this clonotype was seen many times. The chain links TRBV7-2 to TRBJ2-7; TRBD1 is a possible D gene (5 bases). The V and J ends lost 1 base and 5 bases respectively, with 9 bases between them. The CDR3 length is 13 residues. The germline gives CDR1 SGHTA, CDR2 FQGNSA. CDR3 residues: CASSLVGRDEQYF. In DNA form, the CDR3 reads TGTGCCAGCAGCTTAGTAGGCAGGGACGAGCAGTACTTC.

This chain links TRBV6-4 with TRBJ1-6; D ambiguous. The CDR3 runs 15 residues. With 6 bases removed from V and 10 bases from J, the gap between germline ends came to 19 bases. Germline V gene lookup returns CDR1 MRHNA and CDR2 SNTAGT. The chain's CDR3 is CASSSTDPVRSPLHF. The CDR3 coding sequence is TGTGCCAGCAGCTCAACAGACCCGGTCCGGTCACCCCTCCACTTT.